One sample yielded the 24 T cell receptor beta chains listed below, sequenced in a study of shared clonotypes between healthy human individuals. TCRdb's table, derived via immunoSEQ multiplex PCR, lists solely in-frame clones and lacks some. The sample shows a few million clones, more than 80% of them seen only once. Material for sequencing was naive CD4+ T cells from PBMCs. Subset reported: CD45RA+ positively selected. The receptors stem from a man younger than 35 in good health. Some clones in this sample may be carry-over from other donors' samples.

V is TRBV7-2 and J is TRBJ1-1, with 10 bases aligning to TRBD1. This CDR3 has 15 amino acids. The V and J ends lost 6 bases and 8 bases, in that order; junction bases with no gene match: 12. Per the germline V gene, CDR1 is SGHTA and CDR2 is FQGNSA. The CDR3 here is CASRRQGAMYSEAFF. The CDR3 DNA reads TGTGCCAGCAGGCGACAGGGGGCCATGTATTCGGAAGCTTTCTTT.

The table lists this clone with a count of one. This rearrangement joins TRBV27 to TRBJ2-3; TRBD2 is a possible D gene (5 bases). Per germline, CDR1 MNHEY and CDR2 SMNVEV (reference sequence). CDR3 length: 16 amino acids. Trimming left V 3 bases short and J 4 bases short, with 17 bases between. The CDR3 reads CASSFNARVSSDTQYF. The CDR3 nucleotides read TGTGCCAGCAGTTTTAACGCGAGGGTTAGTTCAGATACGCAGTATTTT.

The chain uses TRBV2 and TRBJ1-1; weak D call: TRBD1 (5 bases). The germline V and J ends were trimmed by 3 bases and 3 bases, with 11 bases remaining between them. Per germline, CDR1 SNHLY and CDR2 FYNNEI. The CDR3 loop spans 14 amino acids. CDR3 sequence: CASSELGTYTEAFF. The DNA of the CDR3 is TGTGCCAGCAGTGAGCTGGGGACGTACACTGAAGCTTTCTTT.

This clone has just a few counts. The chain is built from TRBV19 and TRBJ1-1; D unclear. The CDR3 is made up of 12 amino acids. V lost 3 bases and J 3 bases, leaving 5 bases between the germline ends. In germline, CDR1 is LNHDA, CDR2 SQIVND (reference sequence). The DNA for the CDR3 is TGTGCCAGTAGTATTTCGGACACTGAAGCTTTCTTT. Translating it yields CASSISDTEAFF. Supplemented by reference TRBV19 and TRBJ1-1, the full variable domain reads DGGITQSPKYLFRKEGQNVTLSCEQNLNHDAMYWYRQDPGQGLRLIYYSQIVNDFQKGDIAEGYSVSREKKESFPLTVTSAQKNPTAFYLCASSISDTEAFFGQGTRLTVV.

The V and J genes are TRBV27 and TRBJ2-1; 7 bases agree with TRBD2. The J segment lost 5 bases and the V segment lost 7 bases, leaving 11 bases of the junction unmatched. The germline gives CDR1 MNHEY, CDR2 SMNVEV (reference sequence). The length of the CDR3 is 15 residues. The CDR3 reads CASTGGERGHNEQFF. CDR3 nucleotide sequence: TGTGCCAGCACCGGGGGAGAGCGGGGACACAATGAGCAGTTCTTC.

The CDR3 here is CASAPGPRETNQPQHF. The DNA for the CDR3 is TGTGCCAGCGCCCCCGGGCCCCGGGAAACCAATCAGCCCCAGCATTTT. The V call is TRBV9, the J call TRBJ1-5; D is uncertain. The germline CDR1 and CDR2 sequences are SGDLS and YYNGEE. Trimming removed 7 bases from V and 3 bases from J, with 20 bases in between. The CDR3 runs 16 residues.

J is TRBJ2-3 and V is TRBV5-1; D is tentatively TRBD1 or TRBD2 (6 bases each). From germline, CDR1 is SGHRS and CDR2 YFSETQ. The CDR3 contains 15 residues. V was clipped by 8 bases and J by 4 bases, with 20 bases between them. In DNA, the CDR3 is TGCGCCAGTCAAGCCTGGGGGGCTCAGGCAGATACGCAGTATTTT. Translating gives CASQAWGAQADTQYF.

This chain uses TRBV7-3 with TRBJ1-2; 7 positions agree with TRBD1. This CDR3 spans 13 amino acids. CDR1 is SGHTA and CDR2 is FQGTGA in the germline V gene. Unmatched junction bases numbered 7, after V lost 5 bases and J lost 7 bases. The CDR3 protein is CASSPQGVGGYTF. As DNA, the CDR3 is TGTGCCAGCAGCCCCCAGGGGGTAGGTGGCTACACCTTC.

The chain is built from TRBV5-1 and TRBJ1-1; no firm D call. Trimming shortened V by 5 bases and J by 4 bases, and 15 bases separated the two germline ends. This CDR3 is built from 14 residues. Looked up from germline, CDR1 is SGHRS and CDR2 is YFSETQ. The DNA of the CDR3 is TGCGCCAGCAGGACCACATGGACGGGCACTGAAGCTTTCTTT. It translates to CASRTTWTGTEAFF.

This clone was seen just once. Other DNA sequences in this sample translate to the same CDR3. The chain employs TRBV9 and TRBJ1-3, with a possible D match to TRBD1 (6 bases). The CDR3 runs 14 residues. Germline assignment: CDR1 SGDLS and CDR2 YYNGEE. Trimming removed 3 bases from V and 4 bases from J, with 11 bases in between. The DNA of the CDR3 is TGTGCCAGCAGCGGGACAGTCTCCGGAAACACCATATATTTT. This sequence encodes CASSGTVSGNTIYF.

Only a few counts were recorded for this clone. The gene calls are TRBV19 and TRBJ1-1; tentatively, D is TRBD1 (6 bases). The CDR3 is 13 residues long. V lost 4 bases, J lost 5 bases, and 11 bases lay in between. CDR1 is LNHDA, CDR2 SQIVND, per germline (reference sequence). The CDR3 DNA is TGTGCCAGTAGTACCGCAGGGGTTACTGAAGCTTTCTTT. This encodes CASSTAGVTEAFF. Looking up the rest from reference TRBV19 and TRBJ1-1 gives the full variable domain: DGGITQSPKYLFRKEGQNVTLSCEQNLNHDAMYWYRQDPGQGLRLIYYSQIVNDFQKGDIAEGYSVSREKKESFPLTVTSAQKNPTAFYLCASSTAGVTEAFFGQGTRLTVV.

J is TRBJ2-3 and V is TRBV7-2, with 7 bases fitting TRBD2. Germline V gene data show CDR1 as SGHTA and CDR2 as FQGNSA. The CDR3 extends over 15 amino acids. The V segment lost 3 bases and the J segment 6 bases; nucleotides outside the gene matches: 9. CDR3 sequence: CASSFGGRAGDTQYF. In nucleotides, the CDR3 is TGTGCCAGCAGCTTCGGAGGGAGGGCTGGGGATACGCAGTATTTT.

The chain employs TRBV4-3 and TRBJ2-7; D remains ambiguous. Between the trimmed V and J ends, which lost 1 base and 0 bases, there was a span of 10 bases. Germline CDR1 and CDR2: LGHNA and YSLEER. The CDR3 length is 15 residues. The CDR3 DNA reads TGCGCCAGCAGCCAAGGAATAGGTAGCTCCTACGAGCAGTACTTC. It encodes CASSQGIGSSYEQYF.

The chain carries TRBV27 and TRBJ2-6; TRBD1 agrees at 7 bases. In germline, CDR1 is MNHEY, CDR2 SMNVEV (reference sequence). CDR3 length: 19 residues. Losses at the gene ends were 0 bases for V and 0 bases for J; bases not matched to a gene: 8. Written as DNA, the CDR3 is TGTGCCAGCAGTTTATCCTCCCGACAGGGCCCCTCTGGGGCCAACGTCCTGACTTTC. As protein: CASSLSSRQGPSGANVLTF.

The chain joins TRBV2 to TRBJ2-6; no definite D call. The CDR3 sequence is 13 residues long. Trimming pared 2 bases from V and 4 bases from J, leaving 3 bases between. Germline lookup yields CDR1 SNHLY and CDR2 FYNNEI. CDR3 region: CASSEIGANVLTF. CDR3 sequence (DNA): TGTGCCAGCAGTGAAATCGGGGCCAACGTCCTGACTTTC.

The chain has TRBV27 and TRBJ2-3; D assignment may be TRBD1 or TRBD2 (5 bases each). The V end was cut by 3 bases, the J end by 6 bases, with 13 bases between. CDR3 length: 14 amino acids. Germline lookup yields CDR1 MNHEY and CDR2 SMNVEV (reference sequence). The CDR3 nucleotides read TGTGCCAGCAGTTTGTGGGGGAAAGTGGATACGCAGTATTTT. The encoded protein is CASSLWGKVDTQYF.

V and J are TRBV11-2 and TRBJ2-4, with 7 bases identical to TRBD2. J was trimmed by 0 bases and V by 5 bases; bases with no gene match: 1. Germline V gene lookup returns CDR1 SGHAT and CDR2 FQNNGV. The CDR3 covers 14 residues. Here the CDR3 reads CASSPGGAKNIQYF. CDR3 DNA: TGTGCCAGCAGCCCGGGGGGAGCCAAAAACATTCAGTACTTC.

The chain recombines TRBV7-2 with TRBJ2-1; D perhaps matches TRBD2 (5 bases). V was shortened by 0 bases and J by 13 bases, with 13 bases between the two germline ends. The length of the CDR3 is 13 residues. Germline V lookup: CDR1 SGHTA, CDR2 FQGNSA. The CDR3 here is CASSLAKRGYQFF. The CDR3 nucleotides are TGTGCCAGCAGCTTAGCCAAACGGGGTTACCAGTTCTTC.

This clone was recorded once. Additional DNA sequences in this sample encode the identical CDR3. The chain couples TRBV2 to TRBJ1-5; D is unclear. Germline assignment: CDR1 SNHLY and CDR2 FYNNEI. V lost 6 bases to trimming and J lost 0 bases, with 6 bases between them. There are 13 residues in the CDR3. CDR3 sequence reads: CASSGDSNQPQHF. The CDR3 bases are TGTGCCAGCAGCGGTGATAGCAATCAGCCCCAGCATTTT. Based on the CDR3 plus reference TRBV2 and TRBJ1-5, the full variable domain is EPEVTQTPSHQVTQMGQEVILRCVPISNHLYFYWYRQILGQKVEFLVSFYNNEISEKSEIFDDQFSVERPDGSNFTLKIRSTKLEDSAMYFCASSGDSNQPQHFGDGTRLSIL.

The J gene is TRBJ1-2, the V gene TRBV19, with a tentative D call TRBD1 (6 bases). The CDR3 totals 21 residues. Deletions cut 7 bases from V and 4 bases from J, with 37 bases between. The germline V gene has CDR1 LNHDA and CDR2 SQIVND (reference sequence). CDR3 sequence reads: CASTRWSSPSTGERNGYGYTF. CDR3 sequence (DNA): TGTGCCAGTACGCGGTGGTCATCCCCGTCGACAGGTGAAAGAAATGGCTATGGCTACACCTTC.

The rearrangement links TRBV7-3 to TRBJ2-1; TRBD2 is a possible D gene (6 bases). The CDR3 is 12 residues long. V lost 1 base, J lost 10 bases, and 8 bases lay in between. The germline V gene has CDR1 SGHTA and CDR2 FQGTGA. CDR3 sequence (DNA): TGTGCCAGCAGCTTAAGCGGGAAAGAGCAGTTCTTC. Residues: CASSLSGKEQFF.

V gene TRBV15 combines with J gene TRBJ1-1; D gene ambiguous. Germline V gene sequence: CDR1 LNHNV, CDR2 YYDKDF (reference sequence). The CDR3 totals 14 residues. Trimming pared 3 bases from V and 2 bases from J, leaving 10 bases between. CDR3 sequence reads: CATSSNSANTEAFF. The CDR3 region has the DNA TGTGCCACCAGCAGTAACAGCGCAAACACTGAAGCTTTCTTT.

This chain links TRBV7-9 with TRBJ2-7; TRBD2 aligns across 13 bases. The germline gives CDR1 SEHNR, CDR2 FQNEAQ (reference sequence). The CDR3 contains 19 residues. J gave up 4 bases and V 5 bases, and 17 bases lay outside the gene matches. This chain's CDR3 is CASSRSYGLAGEPFYEQYF. DNA of the CDR3: TGTGCCAGCAGCCGCAGTTACGGACTAGCGGGAGAGCCATTTTACGAGCAGTACTTC.

The chain joins TRBV6-5 to TRBJ2-7; 8 positions agree with TRBD2. This CDR3 is built from 13 residues. Germline V gene data show CDR1 as MNHEY and CDR2 as SVGAGI. The V and J ends lost 4 bases and 7 bases, in that order; junction bases with no gene match: 6. The CDR3 here is CASSWSLAAEQYF. The DNA of the CDR3 is TGTGCCAGCAGTTGGTCACTAGCGGCTGAGCAGTACTTC.